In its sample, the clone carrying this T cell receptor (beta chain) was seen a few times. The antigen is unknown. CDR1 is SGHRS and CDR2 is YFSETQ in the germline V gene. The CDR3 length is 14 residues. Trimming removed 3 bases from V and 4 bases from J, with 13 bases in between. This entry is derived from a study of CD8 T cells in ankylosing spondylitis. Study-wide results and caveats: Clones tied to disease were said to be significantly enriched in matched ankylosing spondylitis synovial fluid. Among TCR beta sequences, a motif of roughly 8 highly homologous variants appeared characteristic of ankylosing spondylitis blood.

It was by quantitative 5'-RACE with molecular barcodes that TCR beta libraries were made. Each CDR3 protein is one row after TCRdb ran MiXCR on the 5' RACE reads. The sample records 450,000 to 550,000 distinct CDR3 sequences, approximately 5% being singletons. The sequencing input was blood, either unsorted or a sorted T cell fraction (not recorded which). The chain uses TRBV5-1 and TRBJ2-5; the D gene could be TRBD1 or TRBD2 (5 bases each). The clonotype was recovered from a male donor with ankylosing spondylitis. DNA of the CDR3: TGCGCCAGCAGCTCCAAGAGGGACGGAGAGACCCAGTACTTC. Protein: CASSSKRDGETQYF. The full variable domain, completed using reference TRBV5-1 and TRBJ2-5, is KAGVTQTPRYLIKTRGQQVTLSCSPISGHRSVSWYQQTPGQGLQFLFEYFSETQRNKGNFPGRFSGRQFSNSRSEMNVSTLELGDSALYLCASSSKRDGETQYFGPGTRLLVL.